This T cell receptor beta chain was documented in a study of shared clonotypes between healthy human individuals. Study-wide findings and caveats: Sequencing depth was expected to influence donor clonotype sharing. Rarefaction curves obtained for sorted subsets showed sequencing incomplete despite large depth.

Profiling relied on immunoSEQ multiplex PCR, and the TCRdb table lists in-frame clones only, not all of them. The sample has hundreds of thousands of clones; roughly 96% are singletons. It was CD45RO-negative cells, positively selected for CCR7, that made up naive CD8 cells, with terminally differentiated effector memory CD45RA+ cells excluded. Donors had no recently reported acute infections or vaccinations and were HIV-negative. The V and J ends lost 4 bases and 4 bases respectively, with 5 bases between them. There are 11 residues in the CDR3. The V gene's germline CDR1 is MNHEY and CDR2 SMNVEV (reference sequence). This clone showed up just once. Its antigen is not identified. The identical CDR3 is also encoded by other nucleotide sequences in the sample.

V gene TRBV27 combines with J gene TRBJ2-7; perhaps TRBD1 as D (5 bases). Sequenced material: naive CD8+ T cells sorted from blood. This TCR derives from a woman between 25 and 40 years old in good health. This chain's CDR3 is CASSSGYEQYF. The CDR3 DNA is TGTGCCAGCAGTTCAGGGTACGAGCAGTACTTC.